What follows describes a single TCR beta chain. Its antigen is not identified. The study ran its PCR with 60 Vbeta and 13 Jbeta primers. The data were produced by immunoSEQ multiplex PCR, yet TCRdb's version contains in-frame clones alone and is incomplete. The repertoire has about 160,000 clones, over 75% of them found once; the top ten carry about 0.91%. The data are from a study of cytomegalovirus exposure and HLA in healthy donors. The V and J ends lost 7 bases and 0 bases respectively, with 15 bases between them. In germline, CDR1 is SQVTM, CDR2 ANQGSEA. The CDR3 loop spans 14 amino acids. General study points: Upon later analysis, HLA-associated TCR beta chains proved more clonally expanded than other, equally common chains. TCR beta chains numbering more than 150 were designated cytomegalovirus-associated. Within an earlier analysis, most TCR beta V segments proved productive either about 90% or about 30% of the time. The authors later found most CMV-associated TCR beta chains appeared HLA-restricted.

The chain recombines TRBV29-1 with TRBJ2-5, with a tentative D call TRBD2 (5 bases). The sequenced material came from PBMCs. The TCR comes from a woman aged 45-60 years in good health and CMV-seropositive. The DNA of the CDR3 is TGCAGCGGGCGCCGAGACTACCACCAAGAGACCCAGTACTTC. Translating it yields CSGRRDYHQETQYF.